This T cell receptor (beta chain) was obtained from a study of PD-L1 blockade in urothelial cancer. The CDR3 has 15 amino acids. Germline V lookup: CDR1 SGHVS, CDR2 FQNEAQ. The V end lost 0 bases, the J end lost 1 base, and 6 bases lay between the germline ends. Assay used: immunoSEQ multiplex PCR; TCRdb lists only in-frame clones, some missing. The data contain about 39,000 clones, around four fifths of them seen just once; the ten biggest clones take up about 11%. As to time point: peripheral blood 6 weeks after treatment start. This receptor was taken from a middle-aged man with urothelial cancer. V gene TRBV7-8 combines with J gene TRBJ2-2; no clear D. The sequenced sample was PBMCs, obtained around atezolizumab (anti-PD-L1) treatment. The CDR3 sequence: CASSLALMNTGELFF. CDR3 sequence (DNA): TGTGCCAGCAGCTTAGCCCTAATGAACACCGGGGAGCTGTTTTTT.